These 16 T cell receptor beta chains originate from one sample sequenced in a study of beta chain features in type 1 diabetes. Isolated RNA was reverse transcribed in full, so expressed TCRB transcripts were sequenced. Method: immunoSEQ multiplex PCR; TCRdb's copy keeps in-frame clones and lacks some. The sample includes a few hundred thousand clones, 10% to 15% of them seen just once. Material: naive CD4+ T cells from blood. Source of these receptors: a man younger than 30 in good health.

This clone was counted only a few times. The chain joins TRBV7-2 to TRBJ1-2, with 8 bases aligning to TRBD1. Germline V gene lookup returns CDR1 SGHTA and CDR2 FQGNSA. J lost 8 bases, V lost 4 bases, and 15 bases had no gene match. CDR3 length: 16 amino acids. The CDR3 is CASSSIPRGQWRGYTF. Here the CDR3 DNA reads TGTGCCAGCAGCTCAATTCCCAGGGGGCAATGGCGGGGCTACACCTTC.

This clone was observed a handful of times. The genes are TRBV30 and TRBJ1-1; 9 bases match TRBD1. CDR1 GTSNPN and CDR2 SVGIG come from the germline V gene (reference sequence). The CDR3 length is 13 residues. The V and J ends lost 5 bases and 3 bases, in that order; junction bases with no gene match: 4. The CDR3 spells CAWETGGHTEAFF. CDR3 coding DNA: TGTGCCTGGGAAACAGGGGGCCACACTGAAGCTTTCTTT. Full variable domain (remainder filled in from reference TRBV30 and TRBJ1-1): SQTIHQWPATLVQPVGSPLSLECTVEGTSNPNLYWYRQAAGRGLQLLFYSVGIGQISSEVPQNLSASRPQDRQFILSSKKLLLSDSGFYLCAWETGGHTEAFFGQGTRLTVV.

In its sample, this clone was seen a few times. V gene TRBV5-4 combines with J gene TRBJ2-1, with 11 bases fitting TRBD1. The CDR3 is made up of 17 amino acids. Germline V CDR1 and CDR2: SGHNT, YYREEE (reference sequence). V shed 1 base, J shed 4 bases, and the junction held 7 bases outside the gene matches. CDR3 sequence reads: CASSLFYGTGGYNEQFF. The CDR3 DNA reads TGTGCCAGCAGCTTGTTTTATGGGACAGGGGGTTACAATGAGCAGTTCTTC.

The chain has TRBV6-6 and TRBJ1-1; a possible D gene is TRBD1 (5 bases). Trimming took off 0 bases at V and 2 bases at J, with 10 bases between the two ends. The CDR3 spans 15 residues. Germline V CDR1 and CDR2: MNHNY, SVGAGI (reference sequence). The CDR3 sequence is CASSYSIQGNTEAFF. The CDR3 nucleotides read TGTGCCAGCAGTTACTCGATCCAGGGCAACACTGAAGCTTTCTTT.

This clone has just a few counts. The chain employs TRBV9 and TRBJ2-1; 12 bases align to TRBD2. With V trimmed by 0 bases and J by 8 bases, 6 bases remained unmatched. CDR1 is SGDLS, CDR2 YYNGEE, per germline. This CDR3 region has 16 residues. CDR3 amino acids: CASSVAALAGGHEQFF. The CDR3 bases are TGTGCCAGCAGCGTAGCTGCGCTAGCGGGGGGGCATGAGCAGTTCTTC.

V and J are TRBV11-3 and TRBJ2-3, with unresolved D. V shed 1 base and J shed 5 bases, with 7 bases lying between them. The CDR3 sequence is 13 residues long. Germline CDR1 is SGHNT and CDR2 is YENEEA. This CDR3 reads CASSLVWRDTQYF. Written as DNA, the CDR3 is TGTGCCAGCAGCTTAGTGTGGAGAGATACGCAGTATTTT.

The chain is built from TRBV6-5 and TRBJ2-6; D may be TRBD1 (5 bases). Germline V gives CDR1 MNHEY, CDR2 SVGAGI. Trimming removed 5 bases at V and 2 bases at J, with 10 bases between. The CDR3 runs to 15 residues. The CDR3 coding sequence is TGTGCCAGCAGTAAATCGACAGCTGGGGCCAACGTCCTGACTTTC. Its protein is CASSKSTAGANVLTF.

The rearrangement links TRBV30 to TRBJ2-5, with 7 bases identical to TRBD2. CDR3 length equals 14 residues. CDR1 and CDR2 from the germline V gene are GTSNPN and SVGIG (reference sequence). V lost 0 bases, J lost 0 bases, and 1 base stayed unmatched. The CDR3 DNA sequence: TGTGCCTGGAGTGTACGGGGGGACCAAGAGACCCAGTACTTC. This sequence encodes CAWSVRGDQETQYF.

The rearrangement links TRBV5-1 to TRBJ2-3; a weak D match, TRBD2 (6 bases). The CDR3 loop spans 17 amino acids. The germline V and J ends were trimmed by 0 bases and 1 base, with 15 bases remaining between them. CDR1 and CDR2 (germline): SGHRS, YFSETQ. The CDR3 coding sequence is TGCGCCAGCAGCTTGGCCCTGCGGGGAGATGGCACAGATACGCAGTATTTT. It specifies CASSLALRGDGTDTQYF.

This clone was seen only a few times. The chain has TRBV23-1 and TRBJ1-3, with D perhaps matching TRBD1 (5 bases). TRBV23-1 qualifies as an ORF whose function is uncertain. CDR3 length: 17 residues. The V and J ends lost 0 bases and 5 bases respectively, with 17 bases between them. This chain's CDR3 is CASSQSARRGGRNTIYF. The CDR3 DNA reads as TGCGCCAGCAGTCAATCGGCCAGGAGGGGCGGGAGAAACACCATATATTTT.

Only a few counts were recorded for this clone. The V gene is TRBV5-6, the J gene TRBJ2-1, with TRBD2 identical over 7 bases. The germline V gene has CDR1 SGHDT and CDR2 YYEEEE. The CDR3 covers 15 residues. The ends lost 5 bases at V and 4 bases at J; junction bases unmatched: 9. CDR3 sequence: CASRKTGGPYNEQFF. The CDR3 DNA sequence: TGTGCCAGCAGGAAGACGGGAGGACCGTACAATGAGCAGTTCTTC. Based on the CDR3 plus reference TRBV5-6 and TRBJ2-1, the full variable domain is DAGVTQSPTHLIKTRGQQVTLRCSPKSGHDTVSWYQQALGQGPQFIFQYYEEEERQRGNFPDRFSGHQFPNYSSELNVNALLLGDSALYLCASRKTGGPYNEQFFGPGTRLTVL.

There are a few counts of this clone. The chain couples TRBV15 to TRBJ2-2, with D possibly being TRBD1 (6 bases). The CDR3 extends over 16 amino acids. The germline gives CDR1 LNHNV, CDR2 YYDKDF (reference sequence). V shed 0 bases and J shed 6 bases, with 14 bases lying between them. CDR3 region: CATSRETQGYAGELFF. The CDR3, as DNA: TGTGCCACCAGCAGAGAGACACAGGGATATGCCGGGGAGCTGTTTTTT.

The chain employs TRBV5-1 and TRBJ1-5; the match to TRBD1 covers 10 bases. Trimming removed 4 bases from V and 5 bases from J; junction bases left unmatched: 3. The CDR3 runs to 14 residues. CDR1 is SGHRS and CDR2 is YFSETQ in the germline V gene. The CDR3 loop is CASSEGQGHQPQHF. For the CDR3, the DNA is TGCGCCAGCAGCGAGGGACAGGGGCATCAGCCCCAGCATTTT.

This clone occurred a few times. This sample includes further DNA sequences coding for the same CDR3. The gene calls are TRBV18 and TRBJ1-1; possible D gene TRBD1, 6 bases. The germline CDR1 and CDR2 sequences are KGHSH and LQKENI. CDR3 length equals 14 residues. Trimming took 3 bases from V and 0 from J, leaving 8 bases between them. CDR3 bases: TGTGCCAGCTCACCCGGACAGCTGAACACTGAAGCTTTCTTT. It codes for CASSPGQLNTEAFF.

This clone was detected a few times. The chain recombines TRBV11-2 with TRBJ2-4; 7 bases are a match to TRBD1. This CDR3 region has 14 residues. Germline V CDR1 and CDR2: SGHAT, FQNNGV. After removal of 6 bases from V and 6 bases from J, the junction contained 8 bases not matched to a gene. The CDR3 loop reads CASSKPGQRNIQYF. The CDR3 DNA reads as TGTGCCAGCAGTAAACCGGGACAGAGAAACATTCAGTACTTC. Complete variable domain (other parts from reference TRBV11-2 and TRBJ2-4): EAGVAQSPRYKIIEKRQSVAFWCNPISGHATLYWYQQILGQGPKLLIQFQNNGVVDDSQLPKDRFSAERLKGVDSTLKIQPAKLEDSAVYLCASSKPGQRNIQYFGAGTRLSVL.

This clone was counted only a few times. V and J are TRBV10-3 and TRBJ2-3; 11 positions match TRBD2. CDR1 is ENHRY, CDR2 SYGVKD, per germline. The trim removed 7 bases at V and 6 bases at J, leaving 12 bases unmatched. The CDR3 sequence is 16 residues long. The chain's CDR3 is CAITPGRGTSGDTQYF. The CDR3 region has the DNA TGTGCCATCACCCCCGGAAGGGGGACTAGCGGCGATACGCAGTATTTT.